In this sample, the clone carrying this T cell receptor beta chain turned up a few times. As yet, its antigen is unknown. The TCR beta libraries were generated through quantitative 5'-RACE incorporating molecular barcodes. One entry per CDR3 protein results from TCRdb running MiXCR on the 5' RACE reads. The repertoire includes around 890,000 distinct CDR3 sequences, 10% to 15% of them detected once, and 0.51% sits in the top ten. This CDR3 contains 12 residues. The germline CDR1 and CDR2 sequences are DFQATT and SNEGSKA (reference sequence). V lost 5 bases, J lost 7 bases, and 15 bases lay in between. This entry comes from a study of CD8 T cells in ankylosing spondylitis. Findings and caveats of the study: Disease-linked clones reportedly concentrated significantly in matched ankylosing spondylitis synovial fluid. Seemingly distinctive of ankylosing spondylitis blood was a TCR beta motif formed by eight highly homologous variants. Disease-linked clones bore a CD8+ phenotype and were relatively rare in peripheral blood. A subset of motif variants has previously been described in the synovial fluid and blood of reactive arthritis.

This TCR came from a male donor with ankylosing spondylitis. This chain connects TRBV20-1 to TRBJ2-7; D possibly corresponds to TRBD1 (5 bases). Sequences were obtained from blood, either unsorted or a sorted T cell fraction (not recorded which). The CDR3 nucleotides read TGCAGTGCTTTGGACAAGAACTGGGAGCAGTACTTC. Encoded protein: CSALDKNWEQYF.